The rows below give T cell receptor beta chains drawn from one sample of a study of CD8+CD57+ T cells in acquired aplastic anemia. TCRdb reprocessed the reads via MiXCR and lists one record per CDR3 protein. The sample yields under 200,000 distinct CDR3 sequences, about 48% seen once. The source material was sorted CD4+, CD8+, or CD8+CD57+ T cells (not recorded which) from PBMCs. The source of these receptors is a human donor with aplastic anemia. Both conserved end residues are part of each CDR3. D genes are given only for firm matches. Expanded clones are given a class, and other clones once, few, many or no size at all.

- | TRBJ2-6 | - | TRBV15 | CATTPDSSGANVLTF | TGTGCCACCACCCCGGACAGCTCTGGGGCCAACGTCCTGACTTTC
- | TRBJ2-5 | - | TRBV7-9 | CASKSAGPPGETQYF | TGTGCCAGCAAGTCGGCAGGTCCCCCTGGGGAGACCCAGTACTTC
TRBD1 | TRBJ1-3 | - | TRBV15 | CATSRTGTGAGNTIYF | TGTGCCACCAGCAGGACAGGGACAGGGGCTGGAAACACCATATATTTT
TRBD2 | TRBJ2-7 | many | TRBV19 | CASSIRGRAVYEQYF | TGTGCCAGTAGTATTCGGGGGAGGGCGGTCTACGAGCAGTACTTC
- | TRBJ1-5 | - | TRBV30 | CAWSRPASNQPQHF | TGTGCCTGGAGCAGGCCGGCTAGCAATCAGCCCCAGCATTTT
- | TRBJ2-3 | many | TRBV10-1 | CASSDLNSPDTQYF | TGCGCCAGCAGTGACTTGAACAGCCCAGATACGCAGTATTTT
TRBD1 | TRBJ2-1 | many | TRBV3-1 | CASSQDDRVGYNEQFF | TGTGCCAGCAGCCAAGATGACAGGGTGGGATACAATGAGCAGTTCTTC
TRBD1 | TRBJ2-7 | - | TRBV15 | CATSARDSLRYEQYF | TGTGCCACCAGCGCTAGGGACAGTTTAAGGTACGAGCAGTACTTC
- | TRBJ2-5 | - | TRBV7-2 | CASSLAVRTEETQYF | TGTGCCAGCAGCTTAGCAGTCCGGACGGAGGAGACCCAGTACTTC
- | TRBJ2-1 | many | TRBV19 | CASSPGQPNNEQFF | TGTGCCAGTAGTCCCGGACAGCCCAACAATGAGCAGTTCTTC
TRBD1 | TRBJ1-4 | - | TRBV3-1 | CASSQARGTGDEKLFF | TGTGCCAGCAGCCAAGCCAGGGGGACAGGGGACGAAAAACTGTTTTTT
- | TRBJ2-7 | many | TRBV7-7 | CASSFAVPWFWGYEQYF | TGTGCTAGCAGCTTCGCTGTGCCCTGGTTTTGGGGCTACGAGCAGTACTTC
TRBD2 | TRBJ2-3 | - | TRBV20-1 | CSARTGTSGDTQYF | TGCAGTGCTAGAACCGGGACTAGCGGAGATACGCAGTATTTT
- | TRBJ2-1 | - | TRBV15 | CATSRDTYEQFF | TGTGCCACCAGCAGAGATACATATGAGCAGTTCTTC
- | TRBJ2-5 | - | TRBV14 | CASQNDPTVTQHF | TGTGCCAGCCAAAACGACCCGACGGTGACCCAGCACTTC
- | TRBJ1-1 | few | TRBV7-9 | CASSFQGTEAFF | TGTGCCAGCAGCTTCCAGGGCACTGAAGCTTTCTTT
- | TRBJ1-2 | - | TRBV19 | CASSIQRMGYGYTF | TGTGCCAGTAGTATTCAAAGGATGGGCTATGGCTACACCTTC
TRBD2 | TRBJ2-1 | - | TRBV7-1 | CASSSSGTSGSSYNEQFF | TGTGCCAGCAGCTCCTCCGGGACTAGCGGGAGCTCCTACAATGAGCAGTTCTTC
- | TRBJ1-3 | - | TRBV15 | CATSREPGDGNTIYF | TGTGCCACCAGCAGAGAACCCGGGGACGGAAACACCATATATTTT
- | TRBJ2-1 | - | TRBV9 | CASSVASNEQFF | TGTGCCAGCAGCGTAGCTAGCAATGAGCAGTTCTTC
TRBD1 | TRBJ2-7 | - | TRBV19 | CASSAAGQGYEQYF | TGTGCCAGTAGTGCTGCGGGACAGGGCTACGAGCAGTACTTC
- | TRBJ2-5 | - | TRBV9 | CASSLTPTQETQYF | TGTGCCAGCAGCTTAACCCCCACCCAAGAGACCCAGTACTTC
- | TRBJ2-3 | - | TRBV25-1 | CASSERGSSTDTQYF | TGTGCCAGCAGTGAGCGGGGTTCTAGCACAGATACGCAGTATTTT
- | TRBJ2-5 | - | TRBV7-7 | CASSLVDLETQYF | TGTGCCAGCAGCTTAGTGGATTTAGAGACCCAGTACTTC
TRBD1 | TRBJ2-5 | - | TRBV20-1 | CSARTGGETRYF | TGCAGTGCTAGGACAGGGGGCGAGACCCGGTACTTC
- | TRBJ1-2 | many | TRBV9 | CASRAGGDGYTF | TGTGCCAGCAGGGCGGGTGGAGATGGCTACACCTTC
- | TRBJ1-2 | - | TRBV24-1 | CATSDDGEIYTF | TGTGCCACCAGTGATGATGGGGAAATTTACACCTTC
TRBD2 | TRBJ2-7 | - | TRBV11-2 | CASSLVPGREVGVSYEQYF | TGTGCCAGCAGCTTAGTACCCGGGCGGGAGGTAGGAGTTTCCTACGAGCAGTACTTC
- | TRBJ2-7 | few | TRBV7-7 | CASSLAASYEQYF | TGTGCTAGCAGCTTGGCAGCCTCCTACGAGCAGTACTTC
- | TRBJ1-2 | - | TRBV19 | CASRVREQGSNYGYTF | TGTGCCAGTAGAGTACGTGAGCAGGGCTCCAACTATGGCTACACCTTC
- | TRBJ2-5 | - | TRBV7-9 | CASSLVGAVQETQYF | TGTGCCAGCAGCTTAGTGGGAGCCGTACAAGAGACCCAGTACTTC
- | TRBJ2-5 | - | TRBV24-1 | CATSDPQSFGETQYF | TGTGCCACCAGTGATCCCCAGAGTTTTGGAGAGACCCAGTACTTC
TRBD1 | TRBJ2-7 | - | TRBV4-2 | CASSRRGPHEQYF | TGTGCCAGCAGCCGAAGGGGGCCCCACGAGCAGTACTTC
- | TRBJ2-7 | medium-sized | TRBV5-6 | CASSLDPGSYEQYF | TGTGCCAGCAGCTTGGACCCCGGGTCCTACGAGCAGTACTTC
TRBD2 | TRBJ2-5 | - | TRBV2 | CASSMGTSIETQHF | TGTGCCAGCAGTATGGGGACTAGTATCGAGACCCAGCACTTC
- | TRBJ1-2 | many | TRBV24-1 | CATSDASAGPRDGYTF | TGTGCCACCAGTGATGCCTCGGCAGGGCCCAGGGACGGCTACACCTTC
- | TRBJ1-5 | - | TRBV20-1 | CSARARAGPYYSNQPQHF | TGCAGTGCTAGAGCCCGGGCAGGACCGTATTATAGCAATCAGCCCCAGCATTTT
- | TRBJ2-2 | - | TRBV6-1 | CASIPHLRSSGELFF | TGTGCCAGCATACCCCACCTTAGGAGTTCCGGGGAGCTGTTTTTT
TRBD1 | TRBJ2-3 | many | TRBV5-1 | CASLPTGAYTDTQYF | TGCGCCAGCCTACCGACAGGGGCGTACACAGATACGCAGTATTTT